This TCR beta chain is from a study of blood T cell repertoires in COVID-19 (dated by TCRdb to 2018 to 2021). Background on the whole study: Recovered participants in ImmuneRACE Cohort 3 were defined by two consecutive negative NP/OP PCR tests, clearance by a healthcare professional, or resolution of symptoms. Samples from collaborators originated in the United States, Italy and Spain and spanned both the acute and convalescent phases of COVID-19. The prospective study material was composed of cDNA or gDNA derived from T cells, B-cell-depleted T cells, or PBMCs. The dataset comprised deeply sampled blood TCRbeta repertoires from subjects exposed to, actively infected with, or recovered from COVID-19. The repertoires were released in a freely available public database meant as a resource for research on the immune response to SARS-CoV-2. The samples were drawn from two sources: the first 160 participants of the ongoing ImmuneRACE study, and 1,000 to 1,500 subjects contributed by 6 global collaborators. The sample metadata nearly always contained a de-identified subject ID, COVID-19 status, age in years and sex. HLA class I and class II types, where available, came from metadata supplied by the sample provider rather than from assay-based typing.

Participants in the prospective study were aged roughly 18 to 89 years, lived in under 30 United States geographic areas, and enrolled through a virtual design. Cohort assignment in the prospective study relied on participant-reported clinical history from a screening survey and a study questionnaire. In the prospective study, mobile phlebotomists collected whole blood, serum and a nasopharyngeal or oropharyngeal swab from each participant. Prospective study participants could optionally give additional blood draws and questionnaires over a roughly two-month period. Before DNA extraction, prospective study blood samples were shipped either frozen or at room temperature. TCRbeta CDR3 regions were amplified from genomic DNA using the immunoSEQ Assay, a bias-controlled multiplex PCR. The original pipeline was this. The number of nucleated cells in each sample was estimated by amplification of reference gene primers within the assay. To quantify the absolute abundance of each unique TCRbeta CDR3 rearrangement, sequence reads were collapsed and filtered. Productive Simpson clonality was computed per sample as the square root of Simpson's diversity index over productive rearrangements. The immuneACCESS repertoire file appears here via TCRdb, limited to in-frame rearrangements. These files lack a portion of the clones; in checked studies, under half of the deficit traces to unresolved V genes, and the cause of the others is not known. That table furnishes V, J and clone size, whereas the DNA furnished D and trimming. This sample is represented by a few hundred thousand clones; over 75% of them were singletons. Together, the top ten hold around 1.9% of the sample.

Study-wide findings and limitations: How much clinical and demographic metadata was included differed by source and by participant, and the metadata was provided uncurated.

With respect to this clone: The specificity of this receptor is unknown. One base away there is no much larger clone; base qualities are not given.

The receptor's source is a man aged 35 to 55 in a cohort exposed to, infected with or recovered from COVID-19 (not recorded which). Source material: PBMCs or T cells enriched from blood (not recorded which).

The nucleotide sequence is TGCAGTGCCGGGGGGAACACTGAAGCTTTCTTT. The resulting protein is CSAGGNTEAFF. This receptor chain uses TRBV20-1 and TRBJ1-1, and possibly TRBD1, on 5 matching bases. From cysteine to phenylalanine, the CDR3 is 11 amino acids long. Kept here is only the CDR3 DNA, which spans 33 bases and is read in frame from base 1. V is shortened by 6 bases, J by 1 base, and the region joining them spans 6 bases. The CDR1 and CDR2 encoded by the germline V gene (reference sequence) are DFQATT and SNEGSKA.